This T cell receptor (beta chain) is from a study of cytomegalovirus exposure and HLA in healthy donors. Points from the study as a whole: There was a cluster of highly shared sequence variants that was likely a sequencing artifact. The classifier was said to identify cytomegalovirus status with high specificity and sensitivity. Rarity held for most TCR sequences, but there were some public TCRs that occurred in many donors. A later analysis linked about 17,000 TCR beta sequences to HLA alleles at 0.05 false discovery rate.

The CDR3 contains 12 residues. Germline assignment: CDR1 SGHRS and CDR2 YFSETQ. Between the trimmed V and J ends, which lost 4 bases and 7 bases, there was a span of 9 bases. On this clone: Its specificity is not known.

13 Jbeta primers and 60 Vbeta primers were used for the PCR. The assay was immunoSEQ multiplex PCR, and TCRdb's table has in-frame clones only and misses some. This repertoire shows more than 80,000 clones, roughly 82% found once; its top ten account for approximately 2.8%. The chain carries TRBV5-1 and TRBJ2-1, with D perhaps TRBD1 (5 bases). Specimen: PBMCs. This receptor was taken from a male donor in good health and CMV-seropositive. The CDR3 sequence is CASSVAGNEQFF. The CDR3, as DNA: TGCGCCAGCAGCGTCGCAGGGAATGAGCAGTTCTTC.